The rows below give T cell receptor beta chains drawn from one sample of a study of blood T cell repertoires in COVID-19. Profiled with immunoSEQ multiplex PCR; TCRdb holds only in-frame clones, not every one. The profile shows more than 150,000 clones, 89% of them singletons. The material sequenced was peripheral blood. These receptors originate from a man between 60 and 75 years old with acute or convalescent COVID-19. CDR3s include the opening cysteine and the closing phenylalanine or tryptophan. D genes are given only for firm matches. Expanded clones are given a class, and other clones once, few, many or no size at all.

TRBV5-4	TRBJ2-1	.	.	TGTGCCAGCAGCTTGGCCGGTAGCGGGGACAGTGAGCAGTTCTTC	CASSLAGSGDSEQFF
TRBV15	TRBJ1-3	.	.	TGTGCCACCAGGGCCAAACGACAGGAGCTCTCTGGAAACACCATATATTTT	CATRAKRQELSGNTIYF
TRBV27	TRBJ1-4	once	.	TGTGCCAGCGGGGGACAACCAGAAAAACTGTTTTTT	CASGGQPEKLFF
TRBV11-2	TRBJ2-5	.	TRBD2	TGTGCCAGCAGCCCAGGGAGGGCTAGCGGATCTGAAGAGACCCAGTACTTC	CASSPGRASGSEETQYF
TRBV5-1	TRBJ1-1	once	.	TGCGCCAGCAGCCCACAGCACATGAACACTGAAGCTTTCTTT	CASSPQHMNTEAFF
TRBV7-9	TRBJ2-2	few	TRBD1	TGTGCCAGCAGCCCCGGACAGGGGAACACCGGGGAGCTGTTTTTT	CASSPGQGNTGELFF
TRBV7-2	TRBJ2-1	.	.	TGTGCCAGCAGCCTCAGGGGTCAGGAGCAGTTCTTC	CASSLRGQEQFF
TRBV2	TRBJ2-3	few	TRBD2	TGTGCCAGCAGTGAACCGCTAGCGGGGGGACTCACAGATACGCAGTATTTT	CASSEPLAGGLTDTQYF
TRBV4-1	TRBJ1-2	.	TRBD1	TGCGCCAGCAGCCTTGGGACAGGAGACTATGGCTACACCTTC	CASSLGTGDYGYTF
TRBV4-1	TRBJ1-6	.	.	TGCGCCAGCAGCCAAGAGGGCCCTGCAGGGCTAAATTCACCCCTCCACTTT	CASSQEGPAGLNSPLHF
TRBV4-1	TRBJ1-1	.	.	TGCGCCAGCAGCCAAGATCGCAACAGGGATGAAGCTTTCTTT	CASSQDRNRDEAFF
TRBV19	TRBJ1-6	.	.	TGTGCCAGTAGTCTAACAGGGAACAGCTATTCGGTGCATTCACCCCTCCACTTT	CASSLTGNSYSVHSPLHF
TRBV11-2	TRBJ1-6	.	.	TGTGCCAGCAGCCCAGACCCGGCGGGGGGTTCACCCCTCCACTTT	CASSPDPAGGSPLHF
TRBV7-2	TRBJ1-2	.	.	TGTGCCAGCAGCTTAAATGCAGGCAGCTATGGCTACACCTTC	CASSLNAGSYGYTF
TRBV10-3	TRBJ2-1	.	.	TGTGCCATCGGAAGCGGGTTGGGCAATGAGCAGTTCTTC	CAIGSGLGNEQFF
TRBV7-9	TRBJ2-3	.	TRBD2	TGTGCCAGCAGCTTCGGTCTAGCGGGGGGCACAGATACGCAGTATTTT	CASSFGLAGGTDTQYF
TRBV18	TRBJ1-6	.	TRBD1	TGTGCCAGCTCACCATCCCGCCAGCTACAGGGGAGGAATTCACCCCTCCACTTT	CASSPSRQLQGRNSPLHF
TRBV18	TRBJ2-2	.	.	TGTGCCAGCTCACCGGACATGAACACCGGGGAGCTGTTTTTT	CASSPDMNTGELFF
TRBV3-1/TRBV3-2	TRBJ1-2	.	TRBD1	TGTGCCAGCAGCCTAACCAGGGGGAACTATGGCTACACCTTC	CASSLTRGNYGYTF
TRBV5-1	TRBJ2-3	.	TRBD1	TGCGCCAGCAGCTTGGACACAGGGGATGGCACAGATACGCAGTATTTT	CASSLDTGDGTDTQYF
TRBV14	TRBJ2-3	.	TRBD2	TGTGCCAGCAGCCCAGGACTAGCGGGGGCCCTTCTAAGGTATACGCAGTATTTT	CASSPGLAGALLRYTQYF
TRBV19	TRBJ2-3	.	TRBD2	TGTGCCAGTAGTGCCCAGAGACTAGCGGGGAACACAGATACGCAGTATTTT	CASSAQRLAGNTDTQYF
TRBV19	TRBJ2-2	.	.	TGTGCCAGTAGTATAGTAGGGGGTATGAAGGCCGGGGAGCTGTTTTTT	CASSIVGGMKAGELFF